This T cell receptor (beta chain) originates from a study of early T cells in non-severe SARS-CoV-2 infection. Individual cDNA molecules were tagged with unique molecular identifiers, the study reported. MiXCR, run by TCRdb on the 5' RACE reads, gives a single entry per CDR3 protein. The repertoire holds tens of thousands of distinct CDR3 sequences, with roughly 6.1% as singletons. Germline CDR1 is MGHRA and CDR2 is YSYEKL. The length of the CDR3 is 15 residues. V shed 4 bases, J shed 5 bases, and the junction held 7 bases outside the gene matches. This clonotype was recorded many times. The sample consisted of whole blood, taken at baseline. V gene TRBV4-1 combines with J gene TRBJ2-4, with 8 bases lining up with TRBD1. This sequence was found in an adult who was a healthcare worker with PCR-confirmed SARS-CoV-2 infection or an uninfected control (not recorded which). In DNA, the CDR3 is TGCGCCAGCAGCCGGGCAGGGGGCAGGGAAAACATTCAGTACTTC. This encodes CASSRAGGRENIQYF.